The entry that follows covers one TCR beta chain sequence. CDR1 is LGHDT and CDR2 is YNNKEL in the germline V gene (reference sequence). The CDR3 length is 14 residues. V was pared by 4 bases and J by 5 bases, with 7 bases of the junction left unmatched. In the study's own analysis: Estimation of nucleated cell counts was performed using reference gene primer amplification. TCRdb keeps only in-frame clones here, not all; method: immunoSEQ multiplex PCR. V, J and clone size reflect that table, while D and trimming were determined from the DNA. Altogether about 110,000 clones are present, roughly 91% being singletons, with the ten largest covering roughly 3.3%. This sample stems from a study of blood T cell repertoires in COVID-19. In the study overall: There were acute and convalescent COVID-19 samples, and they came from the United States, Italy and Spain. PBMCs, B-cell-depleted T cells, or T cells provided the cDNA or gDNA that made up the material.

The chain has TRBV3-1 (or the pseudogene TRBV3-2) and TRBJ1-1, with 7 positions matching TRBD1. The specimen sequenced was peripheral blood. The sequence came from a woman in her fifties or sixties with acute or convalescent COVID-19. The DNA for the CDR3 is TGTGCCAGCAGCCCCAGACAGGGTGGTACTGAAGCTTTCTTT. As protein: CASSPRQGGTEAFF.